The 27 T cell receptor beta chains below all came from one sample that was sequenced in a study of OX40 agonist ivuxolimab in advanced cancers. TCRdb keeps only in-frame clones here, not all; method: immunoSEQ multiplex PCR. The sample consists of roughly 35,000 clones, 85% to 90% of them appearing once. The sequencing here drew on CD4+ or CD8+ T cells sorted from blood, taken in a trial of the OX40 agonist ivuxolimab. All receptors come from an adult with an advanced solid tumor such as melanoma, head and neck, liver or kidney cancer.

V usage is TRBV6-6 and J usage is TRBJ1-2, with 10 positions matching TRBD1. V was clipped by 7 bases and J by 7 bases; unmatched bases: 15. The CDR3 runs to 16 residues. Germline V gives CDR1 MNHNY, CDR2 SVGAGI (reference sequence). The CDR3 DNA is TGTGCCAGCACTCCGGGACAGGGGAATTTTGTGGGTGGCTACACCTTC. It yields the protein CASTPGQGNFVGGYTF.

V is TRBV7-3 and J is TRBJ2-6; no reliable D call. The V end lost 2 bases, the J end lost 2 bases, and 10 bases lay between the germline ends. Germline values: CDR1 SGHTA, CDR2 FQGTGA. The CDR3 runs to 16 residues. CDR3 nucleotide sequence: TGTGCCAGCAGCTTACTTGGTAGGGCTGGGGCCAACGTCCTGACTTTC. It yields the protein CASSLLGRAGANVLTF.

The rearrangement uses TRBV6-5 and TRBJ2-7, with no clear D. The V end was cut by 2 bases, the J end by 0 bases, with 5 bases between. From germline, CDR1 is MNHEY and CDR2 SVGAGI. This CDR3 contains 13 residues. The chain's CDR3 is CASSYGFSYEQYF. The DNA for the CDR3 is TGTGCCAGCAGTTACGGGTTCTCCTACGAGCAGTACTTC.

This clone was detected only once. V gene TRBV6-5 combines with J gene TRBJ2-7; TRBD1 aligns across 8 bases. V trimming: 2 bases; J trimming: 4 bases; junction bases outside the gene matches: 4. Looked up from germline, CDR1 is MNHEY and CDR2 is SVGAGI. This CDR3 comprises 14 residues. CDR3 bases: TGTGCCAGCAGTTACCAACAGGGGGTTTACGAGCAGTACTTC. This gives the protein CASSYQQGVYEQYF.

A single count supports this clone. The V call is TRBV7-3, the J call TRBJ2-1, with TRBD2 matching over 13 bases. Unmatched junction bases numbered 7, after V lost 5 bases and J lost 6 bases. This CDR3 spans 16 amino acids. Per germline, CDR1 SGHTA and CDR2 FQGTGA. The CDR3 DNA reads as TGTGCCAGCAGCAAAGGGACTAGCGGGGCCCTCAATGAGCAGTTCTTC. Translating gives CASSKGTSGALNEQFF.

The chain employs TRBV7-2 and TRBJ1-2; 7 bases are a match to TRBD1. The V segment lost 5 bases and the J segment 3 bases; nucleotides outside the gene matches: 9. The germline V gene has CDR1 SGHTA and CDR2 FQGNSA. The CDR3 is 15 amino acids. DNA of the CDR3: TGTGCCAGCAGCGAATCTACCGGGACAGACTATGGCTACACCTTC. Protein: CASSESTGTDYGYTF.

This sequence joins TRBV5-4 and TRBJ1-1; D unresolved. The germline CDR1 and CDR2 sequences are SGHNT and YYREEE (reference sequence). The CDR3 contains 14 residues. Trimming removed 4 bases from V and 1 base from J, with 11 bases in between. CDR3 DNA sequence: TGTGCCAGCAGCATTATGCGAGGGAACACTGAAGCTTTCTTT. It is translated as CASSIMRGNTEAFF.

The chain links TRBV9 to TRBJ2-2; TRBD2 aligns across 10 bases. The V segment lost 0 bases and the J segment 1 base; nucleotides outside the gene matches: 0. CDR1 and CDR2 from the germline V gene are SGDLS and YYNGEE. This CDR3 comprises 16 residues. The CDR3 protein is CASSVGTSGNTGELFF. CDR3 sequence (DNA): TGTGCCAGCAGCGTAGGGACTAGCGGGAACACCGGGGAGCTGTTTTTT.

This clone came up a few times. The V call is TRBV5-1, the J call TRBJ1-2; D is possibly TRBD1 (5 bases). Per germline, CDR1 SGHRS and CDR2 YFSETQ. The V and J ends lost 5 bases and 5 bases respectively, with 16 bases between them. The CDR3 loop spans 14 amino acids. CDR3 sequence reads: CASSGGVGEYGYTF. CDR3 coding DNA: TGCGCCAGCAGTGGGGGAGTCGGGGAGTATGGCTACACCTTC.

The rearrangement joins TRBV29-1 to TRBJ1-1; 7 nucleotides line up with TRBD1. The V segment lost 2 bases and the J segment 11 bases; nucleotides outside the gene matches: 11. CDR1 and CDR2 (germline): SQVTM, ANQGSEA. This CDR3 has 13 amino acids. CDR3: CSVESRTGGLAFF. The CDR3 DNA is TGCAGCGTTGAATCCCGGACAGGAGGTCTTGCTTTCTTT.

This rearrangement joins TRBV25-1 to TRBJ2-1; 8 nucleotides agree with TRBD1. The V and J ends lost 4 bases and 15 bases, in that order; junction bases with no gene match: 11. Germline CDR1 MGHDK, CDR2 SYGVNS. This CDR3 contains 13 residues. Here the CDR3 DNA reads TGTGCCAGCAGTGGGCCGGGACAGGACAATTTGTTCTTC. Its translation is CASSGPGQDNLFF.

This sequence joins TRBV6-6 and TRBJ1-1; 8 bases match TRBD1. The CDR3 sequence is 15 residues long. J was trimmed by 6 bases and V by 0 bases; bases with no gene match: 6. Germline V gene lookup returns CDR1 MNHNY and CDR2 SVGAGI (reference sequence). The CDR3 DNA reads as TGTGCCAGCAGTTACTCAACAGGGGGAATGTCTGAAGCTTTCTTT. Amino acid sequence: CASSYSTGGMSEAFF.

This clone was observed a few times. The rearrangement links TRBV7-9 to TRBJ2-7, with TRBD1 identical over 12 bases. This CDR3 comprises 15 residues. Germline-derived CDR1 and CDR2 are SEHNR and FQNEAQ (reference sequence). J was trimmed by 5 bases and V by 5 bases; bases with no gene match: 7. The CDR3 DNA reads as TGTGCCAGCAGCGTAGGGGACAGGGGGCGTAACGAGCAGTACTTC. It yields the protein CASSVGDRGRNEQYF.

This clone was observed a few times. V and J are TRBV19 and TRBJ1-2, with 7 bases lining up with TRBD1. The CDR3 runs 13 residues. V trimming: 6 bases; J trimming: 2 bases; junction bases outside the gene matches: 3. Germline V CDR1 and CDR2: LNHDA, SQIVND (reference sequence). CDR3 sequence (DNA): TGTGCCAGTAGAACACAGGGGAACTATGGCTACACCTTC. Protein: CASRTQGNYGYTF.

The chain joins TRBV4-2 to TRBJ2-3; 11 nucleotides align to TRBD2. The V and J ends lost 3 bases and 9 bases, in that order; junction bases with no gene match: 8. The CDR3 length is 15 residues. Germline V gene sequence: CDR1 LGHNA, CDR2 YNFKEQ. The CDR3 protein is CASSQLVAGGRTQYF. DNA of the CDR3: TGTGCCAGCAGCCAGCTCGTAGCGGGGGGGCGGACGCAGTATTTT.

The chain joins TRBV18 to TRBJ1-3; 7 bases map to TRBD1. The CDR3 is made up of 15 amino acids. CDR1 is KGHSH and CDR2 is LQKENI in the germline V gene. Trimming cost V 4 bases and J 0 bases; bases outside gene matches: 3. The CDR3 reads CASSLRDSSGNTIYF. CDR3 in DNA: TGTGCCAGCTCACTCCGGGACAGCTCTGGAAACACCATATATTTT. Filled out from reference TRBV18 and TRBJ1-3, the complete variable domain reads NAGVMQNPRHLVRRRGQEARLRCSPMKGHSHVYWYRQLPEEGLKFMVYLQKENIIDESGMPKERFSAEFPKEGPSILRIQQVVRGDSAAYFCASSLRDSSGNTIYFGEGSWLTVV.

The chain has TRBV6-5 and TRBJ2-7; the match to TRBD1 covers 9 bases. Unmatched junction bases numbered 6, after V lost 4 bases and J lost 2 bases. The CDR3 sequence is 15 residues long. Germline lookup yields CDR1 MNHEY and CDR2 SVGAGI. CDR3 region: CASSSGQGLTYEQYF. In DNA form, the CDR3 reads TGTGCCAGCAGTTCGGGACAGGGTTTAACCTACGAGCAGTACTTC.

This rearrangement joins TRBV5-1 to TRBJ2-2; TRBD1 aligns across 8 bases. Unmatched junction bases numbered 7, after V lost 5 bases and J lost 4 bases. Germline V gene data show CDR1 as SGHRS and CDR2 as YFSETQ. CDR3 length: 15 amino acids. DNA for the CDR3: TGCGCCAGCAGACTTGGGGACAGGAGCACCGGGGAGCTGTTTTTT. This translates into CASRLGDRSTGELFF.

This rearrangement joins TRBV2 to TRBJ2-5; 10 nucleotides agree with TRBD1. Trimming took 6 bases from V and 4 from J; bases not matched to a gene: 5. CDR3 length: 14 residues. CDR1 is SNHLY and CDR2 is FYNNEI in the germline V gene. CDR3 sequence reads: CASRRDRGPETQYF. DNA for the CDR3: TGTGCCAGCAGGAGGGACAGGGGACCAGAGACCCAGTACTTC. Full variable domain (missing parts from reference TRBV2 and TRBJ2-5): EPEVTQTPSHQVTQMGQEVILRCVPISNHLYFYWYRQILGQKVEFLVSFYNNEISEKSEIFDDQFSVERPDGSNFTLKIRSTKLEDSAMYFCASRRDRGPETQYFGPGTRLLVL.

This chain joins TRBV11-2 and TRBJ1-2; D unclear. The germline V gene has CDR1 SGHAT and CDR2 FQNNGV. Trimming took off 5 bases at V and 1 base at J, with 5 bases between the two ends. This CDR3 comprises 12 residues. The CDR3 here is CASSEGNYGYTF. In nucleotides, the CDR3 is TGTGCCAGCAGCGAGGGTAACTATGGCTACACCTTC.

This chain uses TRBV5-1 with TRBJ2-2, with TRBD2 identical over 9 bases. V lost 2 bases and J lost 6; bases outside the gene matches: 8. There are 16 residues in the CDR3. Per the germline V gene, CDR1 is SGHRS and CDR2 is YFSETQ. In nucleotides, the CDR3 is TGCGCCAGCAGCTTTGCGGCGGGGGGGCATGCCGGGGAGCTGTTTTTT. Its protein is CASSFAAGGHAGELFF. The full variable domain, completed using reference TRBV5-1 and TRBJ2-2, is KAGVTQTPRYLIKTRGQQVTLSCSPISGHRSVSWYQQTPGQGLQFLFEYFSETQRNKGNFPGRFSGRQFSNSRSEMNVSTLELGDSALYLCASSFAAGGHAGELFFGEGSRLTVL.

This clone was observed a single time. The chain has TRBV5-5 and TRBJ1-5; a possible D gene is TRBD1 (5 bases). This CDR3 has 14 residues. The V end lost 2 bases, the J end lost 5 bases, and 11 bases lay between the germline ends. Germline CDR1 reads SGHKS; CDR2 reads YYEKEE (reference sequence). The CDR3 is CASSFGGYDQPQHF. The CDR3 DNA reads TGTGCCAGCAGCTTTGGGGGGTATGATCAGCCCCAGCATTTT.

The chain carries TRBV6-5 and TRBJ1-5; D is perhaps TRBD1 (5 bases). CDR1 is MNHEY and CDR2 is SVGAGI in the germline V gene. The CDR3 has 12 residues. Trimming removed 5 bases at V and 4 bases at J, with 6 bases between. This chain's CDR3 is CASSEGNQPQHF. The CDR3 DNA reads as TGTGCCAGCAGTGAGGGGAATCAGCCCCAGCATTTT.

The J gene is TRBJ2-3, the V gene TRBV6-1, with 8 bases fitting TRBD2. Per the germline V gene, CDR1 is MNHNS and CDR2 is SASEGT. J lost 6 bases, V lost 1 base, and 6 bases had no gene match. This CDR3 spans 15 amino acids. The CDR3 DNA sequence: TGTGCCAGCAGTGAAGGAAGCGGGGGAATCGATACGCAGTATTTT. Protein: CASSEGSGGIDTQYF.

In nucleotides, the CDR3 is TGCGCCAGCAGCACCGTAGGAGGGGGGGTCGATACGCAGTATTTT. It encodes CASSTVGGGVDTQYF. The J gene is TRBJ2-3, the V gene TRBV5-1, with a weak D call TRBD2 (7 bases). The CDR3 is made up of 15 amino acids. Per germline, CDR1 SGHRS and CDR2 YFSETQ. The V end lost 4 bases, the J end lost 6 bases, and 18 bases lay between the germline ends.

The CDR3 DNA reads TGCGCCAGCAGCTTGGAGGGGGCATTGGCCTACGAGCAGTACTTC. It codes for CASSLEGALAYEQYF. The chain couples TRBV5-1 to TRBJ2-7, with TRBD1 matching over 7 bases. V shed 0 bases and J 2 bases; nucleotides not matched to a gene: 5. Germline loops: CDR1 SGHRS, CDR2 YFSETQ. This CDR3 has 15 residues. Supplemented by reference TRBV5-1 and TRBJ2-7, the full variable domain reads KAGVTQTPRYLIKTRGQQVTLSCSPISGHRSVSWYQQTPGQGLQFLFEYFSETQRNKGNFPGRFSGRQFSNSRSEMNVSTLELGDSALYLCASSLEGALAYEQYFGPGTRLTVT.

The chain uses TRBV6-6 and TRBJ1-3; D not resolved. CDR1 is MNHNY and CDR2 is SVGAGI in the germline V gene (reference sequence). Deletions cut 6 bases from V and 6 bases from J, with 18 bases between. The CDR3 has 15 amino acids. The CDR3 here is CASSPPGRIANTIYF. For the CDR3, the DNA is TGTGCCAGCAGCCCCCCGGGGAGAATTGCAAACACCATATATTTT.